Shown below are 26 T cell receptor beta chains from a single sample sequenced in a study of PD-1 blockade in classical Hodgkin lymphoma. After autologous stem cell transplantation all patients relapsed, and prior brentuximab vedotin exposure differed between cohorts. TCRdb keeps only in-frame clones here, not all; method: immunoSEQ multiplex PCR. The sample shows roughly 14,000 clones, over 80% of them seen only once. Here the sequenced sample was peripheral blood mononuclear cells (PBMCs), taken at baseline. These receptors came from a human donor with classical Hodgkin lymphoma.

The chain couples TRBV6-4 to TRBJ2-5, with 9 nucleotides matching TRBD2. The DNA matches TRBJ2-7 better at its end, which makes the J call doubtful. CDR1 is MRHNA, CDR2 SNTAGT, per germline. CDR3 size: 13 residues. The CDR3 nucleotides read TGTGCCAGCCGTAGCGGGGGATCCTACGAGCAGTACTTC. Protein product: CASRSGGSYEQYF.

The chain combines TRBV4-1 with TRBJ1-2; possible D gene TRBD1, 5 bases. The V end lost 2 bases, the J end lost 2 bases, and 12 bases lay between the germline ends. This CDR3 comprises 15 residues. From germline, CDR1 is MGHRA and CDR2 YSYEKL. The CDR3, as DNA: TGCGCCAGCAGCCAACCTTCTCGGGGGAACTATGGCTACACCTTC. This codes for CASSQPSRGNYGYTF.

The chain carries TRBV6-1 and TRBJ1-1; 8 bases are a match to TRBD1. There are 13 residues in the CDR3. V trimming: 6 bases; J trimming: 8 bases; junction bases outside the gene matches: 8. The germline gives CDR1 MNHNS, CDR2 SASEGT. CDR3 in amino acids: CASRVTGDLEAFF. Here the CDR3 DNA reads TGTGCCAGCAGGGTGACAGGGGACCTGGAAGCTTTCTTT.

The CDR3 DNA sequence: TGTGCCAGCAGCTTAATGGAACGCCAGTACTTC. Translation gives CASSLMERQYF. The chain joins TRBV7-9 to TRBJ2-5; no definite D call. In germline, CDR1 is SEHNR, CDR2 FQNEAQ (reference sequence). The CDR3 runs to 11 residues. The V gene lost 2 bases and the J gene lost 10 bases, with 8 bases spanning the gap.

In this sample, this clone turned up a few times. The CDR3 spells CASSSITGGAGNTIYF. CDR3 sequence (DNA): TGTGCCAGCAGCTCCATTACAGGGGGAGCTGGAAACACCATATATTTT. The V call is TRBV7-9, the J call TRBJ1-3; 8 bases are a match to TRBD1. CDR1 and CDR2 (germline): SEHNR, FQNEAQ (reference sequence). CDR3 length equals 16 residues. Trimming removed 4 bases from V and 2 bases from J; junction bases left unmatched: 7. The full variable domain, rest sourced from reference TRBV7-9 and TRBJ1-3, is DTGVSQNPRHKITKRGQNVTFRCDPISEHNRLYWYRQTLGQGPEFLTYFQNEAQLEKSRLLSDRFSAERPKGSFSTLEIQRTEQGDSAMYLCASSSITGGAGNTIYFGEGSWLTVV.

The gene calls are TRBV28 and TRBJ1-5; D gene uncertain. The CDR3 contains 17 residues. CDR1 is MDHEN, CDR2 SYDVKM, per germline. Between the trimmed V and J ends, which lost 3 bases and 9 bases, there was a span of 24 bases. Here the CDR3 reads CASSFVGGGGGVGPQHF. The DNA of the CDR3 is TGTGCCAGCAGTTTTGTGGGTGGTGGTGGCGGCGTTGGGCCCCAGCATTTT. The full variable domain, completed using reference TRBV28 and TRBJ1-5, is DVKVTQSSRYLVKRTGEKVFLECVQDMDHENMFWYRQDPGLGLRLIYFSYDVKMKEKGDIPEGYSVSREKKERFSLILESASTNQTSMYLCASSFVGGGGGVGPQHFGDGTRLSIL.

This chain joins TRBV2 and TRBJ2-5; D is perhaps TRBD1 (7 bases). The V and J ends lost 10 bases and 2 bases respectively, with 14 bases between them. The length of the CDR3 is 13 residues. CDR1 and CDR2 from the germline V gene are SNHLY and FYNNEI. The CDR3 loop is CANRAGGQETQYF. Here the CDR3 DNA reads TGTGCCAACAGGGCAGGGGGGCAAGAGACCCAGTACTTC.

This clone was detected only once. The chain uses TRBV11-3 and TRBJ1-1; the D is unclear. The CDR3 extends over 13 amino acids. Germline CDR1 SGHNT, CDR2 YENEEA. V lost 5 bases to trimming and J lost 1 base, with 8 bases between them. The CDR3 reads CASSPSKNTEAFF. The CDR3 nucleotides are TGTGCCAGCAGCCCTAGCAAGAACACTGAAGCTTTCTTT.

This clone is a singleton in its sample. The V call is TRBV9, the J call TRBJ1-6, with a weak D call TRBD1 (5 bases). The germline V gene has CDR1 SGDLS and CDR2 YYNGEE. This CDR3 spans 15 amino acids. The V and J ends lost 3 bases and 8 bases respectively, with 15 bases between them. The chain's CDR3 is CASSADSSTDSPLHF. The DNA of the CDR3 is TGTGCCAGCAGCGCCGACAGCTCAACGGATTCACCCCTCCACTTT. The full variable domain, its missing parts supplied by reference TRBV9 and TRBJ1-6, is DSGVTQTPKHLITATGQRVTLRCSPRSGDLSVYWYQQSLDQGLQFLIQYYNGEERAKGNILERFSAQQFPDLHSELNLSSLELGDSALYFCASSADSSTDSPLHFGNGTRLTVT.

This clone was seen more than once but under ten times. The rearrangement uses TRBV4-3 and TRBJ1-1; no reliable D call. The CDR3 length is 14 residues. V was trimmed by 0 bases and J by 4 bases, leaving 9 bases between them. Per germline, CDR1 LGHNA and CDR2 YSLEER. This CDR3 is CASSQDWVATEAFF. Here the CDR3 DNA reads TGCGCCAGCAGCCAAGATTGGGTGGCCACTGAAGCTTTCTTT.

The chain links TRBV28 to TRBJ1-5, with D possibly matching TRBD1 (5 bases). CDR1 is MDHEN and CDR2 is SYDVKM in the germline V gene. The V end was cut by 2 bases, the J end by 3 bases, with 14 bases between. CDR3 length equals 16 residues. The CDR3 is CASSLGWGENNQPQHF. DNA for the CDR3: TGTGCCAGCAGTTTAGGTTGGGGGGAAAACAATCAGCCCCAGCATTTT.

V usage is TRBV4-3 and J usage is TRBJ1-2, with D possibly matching TRBD1 (5 bases). Per the germline V gene, CDR1 is LGHNA and CDR2 is YSLEER. This CDR3 has 16 residues. Trimming cost V 2 bases and J 4 bases, with 17 bases left between them. CDR3 region: CASSQRPGRSFYGYTF. The CDR3 coding sequence is TGCGCCAGCAGCCAAAGACCGGGACGGAGTTTCTATGGCTACACCTTC.

The V gene is TRBV7-2, the J gene TRBJ2-2; unclear D gene. Germline values: CDR1 SGHTA, CDR2 FQGNSA. V was pared by 5 bases and J by 4 bases, with 8 bases between. CDR3 length: 13 amino acids. The CDR3 is CASSPQGTGELFF. The CDR3 DNA reads TGTGCCAGCAGCCCCCAAGGCACCGGGGAGCTGTTTTTT. Full variable domain (missing parts from reference TRBV7-2 and TRBJ2-2): GAGVSQSPSNKVTEKGKDVELRCDPISGHTALYWYRQSLGQGLEFLIYFQGNSAPDKSGLPSDRFSAERTGGSVSTLTIQRTQQEDSAVYLCASSPQGTGELFFGEGSRLTVL.

The J gene is TRBJ1-6, the V gene TRBV9; D is undetermined. With 0 bases removed from V and 7 bases from J, the gap between germline ends came to 5 bases. CDR1 SGDLS and CDR2 YYNGEE come from the germline V gene. The CDR3 covers 13 residues. The CDR3 is CASSVEVNSPLHF. The CDR3 DNA follows: TGTGCCAGCAGCGTAGAAGTGAATTCACCCCTCCACTTT.

This clone is a singleton in its sample. The V gene is TRBV7-2, the J gene TRBJ1-1, with D unclear. Germline loops: CDR1 SGHTA, CDR2 FQGNSA. V was trimmed by 5 bases and J by 1 base, leaving 11 bases between them. This CDR3 comprises 14 residues. CDR3 nucleotides: TGTGCCAGCAGCCCCGGAGGGAGGAACACTGAAGCTTTCTTT. Residues: CASSPGGRNTEAFF.

This clone is a singleton in its sample. The V call is TRBV4-1, the J call TRBJ2-1; 9 bases are shared with TRBD2. This CDR3 spans 17 amino acids. CDR1 and CDR2 (germline): MGHRA, YSYEKL. With V trimmed by 4 bases and J by 4 bases, 11 bases remained unmatched. Here the CDR3 reads CASSPLTGTSSYNEQFF. CDR3 in DNA: TGCGCCAGCAGCCCACTGACCGGGACTAGCTCATACAATGAGCAGTTCTTC.

The chain couples TRBV19 to TRBJ2-2; perhaps TRBD1 as D (5 bases). The V and J ends lost 8 bases and 7 bases respectively, with 11 bases between them. The CDR3 covers 12 residues. Per the germline V gene, CDR1 is LNHDA and CDR2 is SQIVND (reference sequence). The chain's CDR3 is CASCRVSGELFF. In DNA form, the CDR3 reads TGTGCCAGTTGCAGGGTTAGCGGGGAGCTGTTTTTT. Looking up the rest from reference TRBV19 and TRBJ2-2 gives the full variable domain: DGGITQSPKYLFRKEGQNVTLSCEQNLNHDAMYWYRQDPGQGLRLIYYSQIVNDFQKGDIAEGYSVSREKKESFPLTVTSAQKNPTAFYLCASCRVSGELFFGEGSRLTVL.

The chain couples TRBV6-6 to TRBJ1-5; tentative D call: TRBD1 (5 bases). V was shortened by 5 bases and J by 6 bases, with 14 bases between the two germline ends. The CDR3 contains 14 residues. Germline V gene data show CDR1 as MNHNY and CDR2 as SVGAGI (reference sequence). CDR3 coding DNA: TGTGCCAGCAGTACATACAGGTTCGGTCAGCCCCAGCATTTT. Translated, it gives CASSTYRFGQPQHF.

The CDR3 DNA reads as TGTGCCAGCAGGGCACAAGAAAGGGGGCGGTGGGGCTACACCTTC. Amino acids: CASRAQERGRWGYTF. The chain combines TRBV6-6 with TRBJ1-2, with 7 bases matching TRBD1. This CDR3 is built from 15 residues. Losses at the gene ends were 6 bases for V and 8 bases for J; bases not matched to a gene: 15. Germline CDR1 and CDR2: MNHNY and SVGAGI (reference sequence).

The rearrangement uses TRBV27 and TRBJ1-1, with unresolved D. Germline CDR1 MNHEY, CDR2 SMNVEV (reference sequence). V was trimmed by 7 bases and J by 1 base, leaving 13 bases between them. The CDR3 has 14 amino acids. The CDR3 nucleotides are TGTGCCAGCAAGCCACTTCCAGGGAACACTGAAGCTTTCTTT. Its translation: CASKPLPGNTEAFF.

The chain employs TRBV27 and TRBJ2-1, with 10 bases identical to TRBD2. This CDR3 comprises 15 residues. Germline V gene lookup returns CDR1 MNHEY and CDR2 SMNVEV (reference sequence). Trimming took 0 bases from V and 9 from J; bases not matched to a gene: 5. In nucleotides, the CDR3 is TGTGCCAGCAGTTTATCGAGCGGGAGGGCCTTTGAGCAGTTCTTC. Translating gives CASSLSSGRAFEQFF.

This clone came up once. This rearrangement joins TRBV27 to TRBJ2-1, with 12 positions matching TRBD2. J was trimmed by 7 bases and V by 6 bases; bases with no gene match: 4. The CDR3 contains 14 residues. Germline V lookup: CDR1 MNHEY, CDR2 SMNVEV (reference sequence). For the CDR3, the DNA is TGTGCCAGCAGACTAGCGGGGGGAGGTAATGAGCAGTTCTTC. Protein product: CASRLAGGGNEQFF.

The chain uses TRBV5-6 and TRBJ1-2; D is unclear. The CDR3 is made up of 11 amino acids. V lost 2 bases, J lost 13 bases, and 12 bases lay in between. Per germline, CDR1 SGHDT and CDR2 YYEEEE. The CDR3 DNA is TGTGCCAGCAGCTTAATGAGGGCCCGCACCTTC. It specifies CASSLMRARTF.

V gene TRBV27 combines with J gene TRBJ2-7; the match to TRBD1 covers 8 bases. This CDR3 has 15 amino acids. CDR1 is MNHEY, CDR2 SMNVEV, per germline (reference sequence). J gave up 2 bases and V 2 bases, and 5 bases lay outside the gene matches. The CDR3 DNA reads as TGTGCCAGCAGTTTAGACAACAGGGGGACCTACGAGCAGTACTTC. Translation gives CASSLDNRGTYEQYF.

Here the CDR3 reads CASSLVGLVGTGELFF. The CDR3 nucleotides read TGTGCCAGCAGCTTAGTCGGACTCGTAGGGACCGGGGAGCTGTTTTTT. This chain joins TRBV11-2 and TRBJ2-2, with D tentatively TRBD2 (5 bases). The CDR3 is 16 amino acids. CDR1 and CDR2 (germline): SGHAT, FQNNGV. Trimming took 1 base from V and 5 from J, leaving 14 bases between them.

V is TRBV19 and J is TRBJ2-5; TRBD2 agrees at 13 bases. The germline CDR1 and CDR2 sequences are LNHDA and SQIVND (reference sequence). There are 19 residues in the CDR3. The V and J ends lost 6 bases and 5 bases, in that order; junction bases with no gene match: 18. This chain's CDR3 is CASSSPAGLAGRPSETQYF. The CDR3 bases are TGTGCCAGTAGCTCACCCGCGGGACTAGCGGGAAGACCCTCGGAGACCCAGTACTTC. The whole variable domain, remainder taken from reference TRBV19 and TRBJ2-5, is DGGITQSPKYLFRKEGQNVTLSCEQNLNHDAMYWYRQDPGQGLRLIYYSQIVNDFQKGDIAEGYSVSREKKESFPLTVTSAQKNPTAFYLCASSSPAGLAGRPSETQYFGPGTRLLVL.